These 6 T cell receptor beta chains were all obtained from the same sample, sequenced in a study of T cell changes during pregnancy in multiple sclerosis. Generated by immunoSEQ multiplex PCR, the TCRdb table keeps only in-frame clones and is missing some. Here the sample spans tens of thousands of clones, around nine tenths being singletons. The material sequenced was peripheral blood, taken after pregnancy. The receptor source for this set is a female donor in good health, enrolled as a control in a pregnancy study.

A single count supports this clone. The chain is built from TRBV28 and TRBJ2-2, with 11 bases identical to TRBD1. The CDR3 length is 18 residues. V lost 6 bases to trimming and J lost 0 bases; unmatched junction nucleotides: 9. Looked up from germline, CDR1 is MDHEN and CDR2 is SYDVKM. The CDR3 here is CASSSRTGGNANTGELFF. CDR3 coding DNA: TGTGCCAGCAGCTCGCGGACAGGGGGCAACGCGAACACCGGGGAGCTGTTTTTT.

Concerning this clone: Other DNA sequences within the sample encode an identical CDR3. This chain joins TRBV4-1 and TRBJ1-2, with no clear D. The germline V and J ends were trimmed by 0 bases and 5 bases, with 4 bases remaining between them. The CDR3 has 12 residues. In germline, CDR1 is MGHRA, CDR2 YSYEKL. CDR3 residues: CASSQEAYGYTF. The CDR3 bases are TGCGCCAGCAGCCAAGAGGCATATGGCTACACCTTC.

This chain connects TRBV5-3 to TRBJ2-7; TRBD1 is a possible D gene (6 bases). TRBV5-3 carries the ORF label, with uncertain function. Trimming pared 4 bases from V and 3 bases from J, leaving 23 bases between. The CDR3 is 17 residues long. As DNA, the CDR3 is TGTGCCAGAAGCCGTACTCGTTTTCCCCCAGGGGACTACGAGCAGTACTTC. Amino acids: CARSRTRFPPGDYEQYF.

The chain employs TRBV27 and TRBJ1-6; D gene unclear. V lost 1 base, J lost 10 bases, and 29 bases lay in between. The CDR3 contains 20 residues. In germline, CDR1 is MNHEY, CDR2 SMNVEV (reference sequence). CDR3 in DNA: TGTGCCAGCAGTTTATATCAAATCGGCAGACCTAGCCCGGGGAGATCACCCCTCCACTTT. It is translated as CASSLYQIGRPSPGRSPLHF.

As DNA, the CDR3 is TGTGCCAGCAGACCCGGGACTAGCGGTCGAAATGAGCAGTTCTTC. Its protein product is CASRPGTSGRNEQFF. The genes are TRBV7-8 and TRBJ2-1; 11 bases are shared with TRBD2. The V and J ends lost 6 bases and 7 bases, in that order; junction bases with no gene match: 8. Germline-derived CDR1 and CDR2 are SGHVS and FQNEAQ. The CDR3 has 15 amino acids.

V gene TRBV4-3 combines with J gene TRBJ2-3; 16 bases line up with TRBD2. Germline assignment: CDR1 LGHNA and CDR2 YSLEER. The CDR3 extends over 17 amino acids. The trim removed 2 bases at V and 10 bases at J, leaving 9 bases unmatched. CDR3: CASSQPGLAGGPGSQYF. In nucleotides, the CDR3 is TGCGCCAGCAGCCAACCGGGACTAGCGGGAGGGCCAGGGTCGCAGTATTTT.